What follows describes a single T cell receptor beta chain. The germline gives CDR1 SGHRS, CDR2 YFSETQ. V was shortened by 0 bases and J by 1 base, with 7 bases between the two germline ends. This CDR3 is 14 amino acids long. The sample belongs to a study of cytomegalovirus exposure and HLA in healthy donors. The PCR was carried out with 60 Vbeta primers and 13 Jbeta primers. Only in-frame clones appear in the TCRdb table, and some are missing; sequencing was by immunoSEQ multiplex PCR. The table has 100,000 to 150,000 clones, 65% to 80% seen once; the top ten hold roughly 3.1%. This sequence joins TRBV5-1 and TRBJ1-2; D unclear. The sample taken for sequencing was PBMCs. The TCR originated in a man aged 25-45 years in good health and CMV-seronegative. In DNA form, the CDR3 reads TGCGCCAGCAGCTTGGTGTTCAATAACTATGGCTACACCTTC. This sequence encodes CASSLVFNNYGYTF.